This T cell receptor (beta chain) derives from a study of blood T cell repertoires in COVID-19. Germline V gives CDR1 SGHTA, CDR2 FQGNSA. The J segment lost 4 bases and the V segment lost 5 bases, leaving 10 bases of the junction unmatched. This CDR3 contains 16 residues. In the study's own analysis: Cell counts per sample came from amplifying reference gene primers. Generated by immunoSEQ multiplex PCR, the TCRdb table keeps only in-frame clones and is missing some. Clone size and V and J calls were adopted from that table, with D and trimming inferred from the DNA. The sample gives some 190,000 clones, more than 75% of which show up once; approximately 4% is in the top ten.

This chain uses TRBV7-2 with TRBJ2-3, with 9 bases matching TRBD1. The source is a human donor in a cohort sampled during active COVID-19. Sequenced: peripheral blood. The CDR3 nucleotides read TGTGCCAGCAGCCTTATGGACAGGGGTGGCGCAGATACGCAGTATTTT. Translated: CASSLMDRGGADTQYF.